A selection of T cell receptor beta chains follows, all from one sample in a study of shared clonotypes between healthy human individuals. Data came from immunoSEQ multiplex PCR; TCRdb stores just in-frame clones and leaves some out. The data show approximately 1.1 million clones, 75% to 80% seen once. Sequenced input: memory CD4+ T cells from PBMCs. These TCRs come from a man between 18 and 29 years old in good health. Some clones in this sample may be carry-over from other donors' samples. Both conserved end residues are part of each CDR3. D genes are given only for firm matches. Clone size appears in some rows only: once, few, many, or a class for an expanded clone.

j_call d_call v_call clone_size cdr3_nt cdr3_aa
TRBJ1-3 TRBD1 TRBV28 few TGTGCCAGCACCCTGGGGGACAGGTCAAACACCATATATTTT CASTLGDRSNTIYF
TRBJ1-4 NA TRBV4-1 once TGCGCCAGCAGCCAAGAGGGGGTCCCAGGTAATGAAAAACTGTTTTTT CASSQEGVPGNEKLFF
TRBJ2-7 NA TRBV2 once TGTGCCAGCACGCGACAGGACTACGAGCAGTACTTC CASTRQDYEQYF
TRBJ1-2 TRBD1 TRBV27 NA TGTGCCAGCACCCGGACAGGGGGCGGCTATGGCTACACCTTC CASTRTGGGYGYTF
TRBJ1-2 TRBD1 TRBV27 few TGTGCCAGCAGTTCCTTGCCCGGACAGGAGGGTGGCTACACCTTC CASSSLPGQEGGYTF
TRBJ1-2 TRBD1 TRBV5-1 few TGCGCCAGCAGCAACGGACAGGGTAACTATGGCTACACCTTC CASSNGQGNYGYTF
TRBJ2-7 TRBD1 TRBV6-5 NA TGTGCCAGCAGTTATTCCCGGGACAGGGTGACCGAGCAGTACTTC CASSYSRDRVTEQYF
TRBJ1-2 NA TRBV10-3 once TGTGCCATCAGTGAGAACGGCTATGGCTACACCTTC CAISENGYGYTF
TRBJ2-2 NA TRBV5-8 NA TGTGCCAGCAGTTCGGGTTGGCGAGACACCGGGGAGCTGTTTTTT CASSSGWRDTGELFF
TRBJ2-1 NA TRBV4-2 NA TGTGCCAGCAGCCAGGAACTGCTGGGACTTGGTGAGCAGTTCTTC CASSQELLGLGEQFF
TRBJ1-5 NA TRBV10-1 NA TGCGCCAGCTGCAATGACCAAAAAGGGAGCAATCAGCCCCAGCATTTT CASCNDQKGSNQPQHF
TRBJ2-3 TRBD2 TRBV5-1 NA TGCGCCAGCTGCCCTACTAGCGGGCGTTACACAGATACGCAGTATTTT CASCPTSGRYTDTQYF
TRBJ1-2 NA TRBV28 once TGTGCCAGCAACACTTGGGGAGGTGGCTACACCTTC CASNTWGGGYTF
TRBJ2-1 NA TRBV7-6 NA TGTGCCAGCAGCGGAAGTGGTTCGTCTAGCTCCTACAATGAGCAGTTCTTC CASSGSGSSSSYNEQFF
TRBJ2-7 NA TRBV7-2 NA TGTGCCAGCAGCCGCCGTAACGAGCAGTACTTC CASSRRNEQYF
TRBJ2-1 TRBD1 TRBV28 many TGTGCCAGCAGCCCCGGGGACAGTTACAATGAGCAGTTCTTC CASSPGDSYNEQFF
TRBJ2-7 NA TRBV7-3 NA TGTGCCAGCAGCCTGACAGGGACTAGTACCTACGAGCAGTACTTC CASSLTGTSTYEQYF
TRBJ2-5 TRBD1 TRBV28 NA TGTGCCAGCAGACCGGACAGGACCCTAGAGACCCAGTACTTC CASRPDRTLETQYF
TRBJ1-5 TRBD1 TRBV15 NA TGTGCCACCAGCAGGGACAGGCCCAATCAGCCCCAGCATTTT CATSRDRPNQPQHF
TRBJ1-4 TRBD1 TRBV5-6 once TGTGCCAGCAGCAGACGACAGGGGGGGATTGAAAAACTGTTTTTT CASSRRQGGIEKLFF
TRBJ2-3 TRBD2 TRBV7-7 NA TGTGCCAGCAGCTTAGGGTTAGCGGGAGATACGCAGTATTTT CASSLGLAGDTQYF
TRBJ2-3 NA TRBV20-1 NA TGCAGTGCGCCCCGGGACCTTACGCAGTATTTT CSAPRDLTQYF
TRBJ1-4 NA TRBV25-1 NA TGTGCCAGCGACAGTAATGAAAAACTGTTTTTT CASDSNEKLFF
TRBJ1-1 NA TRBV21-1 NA TGTGCCAGCAGCAGAAAGGCGGGGTGTGGCACTGAAGCTTTCTTT CASSRKAGCGTEAFF
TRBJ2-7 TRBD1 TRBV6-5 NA TGTGCCAGCAGTTACAGGGACAGGGGCACCTCCTACGAGCAGTACTTC CASSYRDRGTSYEQYF
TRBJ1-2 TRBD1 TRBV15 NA TGTGCCACCAGCAAGGGACAGAAGTATGGCTACACCTTC CATSKGQKYGYTF
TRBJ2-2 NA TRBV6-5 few TGTGCCAGCGAGGGCAGGTGGGCCACCGGGGAGCTGTTTTTT CASEGRWATGELFF
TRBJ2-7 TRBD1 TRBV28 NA TGTGCCAGCAGTTTACCCAGGGGGCTCTCCTACGAGCAGTACTTC CASSLPRGLSYEQYF
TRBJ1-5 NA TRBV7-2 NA TGTGCCAGCAGCTTATACGGGGGGAGCAATCAGCCCCAGCATTTT CASSLYGGSNQPQHF
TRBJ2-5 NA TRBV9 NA TGTGCCAGCAGTGTCGGGACATTCCAAGAGACCCAGTACTTC CASSVGTFQETQYF
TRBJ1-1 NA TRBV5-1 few TGCGCCAGCAGCGCCGGGGTATTGACTGAAGCTTTCTTT CASSAGVLTEAFF
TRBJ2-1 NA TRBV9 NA TGTGCCAGCAGCGACCAGCCTGGCCACTCCTACAATGAGCAGTTCTTC CASSDQPGHSYNEQFF
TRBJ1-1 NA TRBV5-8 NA TGTGCCAGCAGCTTGACATACGGAGAAGCTTTCTTT CASSLTYGEAFF
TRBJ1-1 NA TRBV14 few TGTGCCAGCAGTGAGACCCCCCGGGGTTTCTTT CASSETPRGFF
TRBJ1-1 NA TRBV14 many TGTGCCAGCAGCCAAACCCAGCGAGGAACTGAAGCTTTCTTT CASSQTQRGTEAFF
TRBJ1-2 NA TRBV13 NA TGTGCCAGCAGCTTAGGGGGTTCTGGCGCCTATGGCTACACCTTC CASSLGGSGAYGYTF
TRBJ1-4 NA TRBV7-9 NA TGTGCCAGCAGCTCCAGACAGGCTAATGAAAAACTGTTTTTT CASSSRQANEKLFF
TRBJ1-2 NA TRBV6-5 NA TGTGCCAGCAGTTACTCGAGAAATTCGGGCAGCTATGGCTACACCTTC CASSYSRNSGSYGYTF
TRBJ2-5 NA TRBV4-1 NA TGCGCCAGCAGCCATTCCCCCTTTAACAGGGAGGAGACCCAGTACTTC CASSHSPFNREETQYF
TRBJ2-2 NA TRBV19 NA TGTGCCAGTAGTATAGATCGGGGGAGACGGGAGCTGTTTTTT CASSIDRGRRELFF
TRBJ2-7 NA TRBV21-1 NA TGTGCCAGCAGCAAAGCTCCGAAATCGTTGAGCTCCTACGAGCAGTACTTC CASSKAPKSLSSYEQYF
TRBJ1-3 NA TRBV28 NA TGTGCCAGCAGCCCCCCACCCAGCGACTCTGGAAACACCATATATTTT CASSPPPSDSGNTIYF